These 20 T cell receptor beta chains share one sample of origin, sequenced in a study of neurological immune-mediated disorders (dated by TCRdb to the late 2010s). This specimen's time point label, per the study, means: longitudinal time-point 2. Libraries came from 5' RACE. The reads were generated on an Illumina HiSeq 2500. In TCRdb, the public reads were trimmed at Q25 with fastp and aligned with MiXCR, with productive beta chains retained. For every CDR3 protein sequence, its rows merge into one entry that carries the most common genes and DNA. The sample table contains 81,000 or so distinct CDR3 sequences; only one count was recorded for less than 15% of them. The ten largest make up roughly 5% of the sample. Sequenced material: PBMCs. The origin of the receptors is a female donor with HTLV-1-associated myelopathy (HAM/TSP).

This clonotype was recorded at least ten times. As DNA, the CDR3 is TGTGCCAGCAGCCCGGAGGCCCTTACAGGGCGCTTGCACGAGCAGTACTTC. As protein: CASSPEALTGRLHEQYF. The chain links TRBV7-9 to TRBJ2-7; tentative D call: TRBD1 (6 bases). CDR1 is SEHNR, CDR2 FQNEAQ, per germline (reference sequence). The CDR3 runs 17 residues. V lost 5 bases, J lost 5 bases, and 25 bases lay in between.

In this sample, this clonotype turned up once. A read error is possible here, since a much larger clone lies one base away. The CDR3 sequence: CASSVDSTQPQHF. In DNA form, the CDR3 reads TGCGCCAGCAGTGTCGATAGCACTCAGCCCCAGCATTTT. The chain has TRBV5-1 and TRBJ1-5, with unresolved D. This CDR3 has 13 residues. The germline gives CDR1 SGHRS, CDR2 YFSETQ. Variable domain in full (rest from reference TRBV5-1 and TRBJ1-5): KAGVTQTPRYLIKTRGQQVTLSCSPISGHRSVSWYQQTPGQGLQFLFEYFSETQRNKGNFPGRFSGRQFSNSRSEMNVSTLELGDSALYLCASSVDSTQPQHFGDGTRLSIL.

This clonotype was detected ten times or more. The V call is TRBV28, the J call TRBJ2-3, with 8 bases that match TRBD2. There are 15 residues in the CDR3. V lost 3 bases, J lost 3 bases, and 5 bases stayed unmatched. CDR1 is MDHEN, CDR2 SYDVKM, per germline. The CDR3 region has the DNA TGTGCCAGCAGTTTGAACGGGGGGGGGACAGATACGCAGTATTTT. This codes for CASSLNGGGTDTQYF.

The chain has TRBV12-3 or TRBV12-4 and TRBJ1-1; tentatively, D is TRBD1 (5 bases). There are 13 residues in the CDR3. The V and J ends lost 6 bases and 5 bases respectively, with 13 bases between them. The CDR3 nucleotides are TGTGCCAGCAGCTCAAGCAGGGAAACTGAAGCTTTCTTT. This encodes CASSSSRETEAFF.

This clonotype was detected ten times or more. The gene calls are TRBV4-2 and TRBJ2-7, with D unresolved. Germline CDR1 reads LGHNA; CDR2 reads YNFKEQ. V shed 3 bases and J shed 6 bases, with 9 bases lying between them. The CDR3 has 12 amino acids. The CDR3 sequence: CASSHKGTEQYF. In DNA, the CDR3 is TGTGCCAGCAGCCATAAGGGCACCGAGCAGTACTTC.

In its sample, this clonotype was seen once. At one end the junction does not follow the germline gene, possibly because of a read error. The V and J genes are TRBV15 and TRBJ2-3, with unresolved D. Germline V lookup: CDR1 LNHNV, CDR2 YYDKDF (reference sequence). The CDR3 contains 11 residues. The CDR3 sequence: CSTSKADTQYF. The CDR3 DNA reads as TGCTCTACCAGCAAGGCAGATACGCAGTATTTT.

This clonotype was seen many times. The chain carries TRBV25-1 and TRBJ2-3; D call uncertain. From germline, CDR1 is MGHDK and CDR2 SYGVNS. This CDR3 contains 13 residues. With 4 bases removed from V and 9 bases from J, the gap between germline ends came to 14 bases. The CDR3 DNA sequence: TGTGCCAGCAGTGGGGCCGTAATGGTCACGCAGTATTTT. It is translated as CASSGAVMVTQYF.

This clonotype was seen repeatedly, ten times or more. In DNA form, the CDR3 reads TGCGCCAGCAGCTTGGTTGGCGTAAACACCGGGGAGCTGTTTTTT. Protein product: CASSLVGVNTGELFF. This sequence joins TRBV5-1 and TRBJ2-2; D is ambiguous. This CDR3 region has 15 residues. In germline, CDR1 is SGHRS, CDR2 YFSETQ. V lost 0 bases to trimming and J lost 2 bases, with 8 bases between them. Full variable domain (outside the CDR3, taken from reference TRBV5-1 and TRBJ2-2): KAGVTQTPRYLIKTRGQQVTLSCSPISGHRSVSWYQQTPGQGLQFLFEYFSETQRNKGNFPGRFSGRQFSNSRSEMNVSTLELGDSALYLCASSLVGVNTGELFFGEGSRLTVL.

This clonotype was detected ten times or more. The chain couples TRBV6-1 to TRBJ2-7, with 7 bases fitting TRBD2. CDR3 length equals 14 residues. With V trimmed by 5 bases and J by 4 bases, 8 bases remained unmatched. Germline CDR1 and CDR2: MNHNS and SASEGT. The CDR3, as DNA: TGTGCCAGCAGTACCTACTTGGGAGGGTACGAGCAGTACTTC. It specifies CASSTYLGGYEQYF.

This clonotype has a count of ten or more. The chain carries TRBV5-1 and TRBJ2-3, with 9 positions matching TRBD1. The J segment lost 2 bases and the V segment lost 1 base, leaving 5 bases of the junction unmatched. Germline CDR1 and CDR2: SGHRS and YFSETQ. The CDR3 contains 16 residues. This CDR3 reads CASSLIGTGTTDTQYF. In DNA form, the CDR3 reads TGCGCCAGCAGCTTGATCGGGACAGGGACCACAGATACGCAGTATTTT. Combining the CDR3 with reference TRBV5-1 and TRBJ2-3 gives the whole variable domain KAGVTQTPRYLIKTRGQQVTLSCSPISGHRSVSWYQQTPGQGLQFLFEYFSETQRNKGNFPGRFSGRQFSNSRSEMNVSTLELGDSALYLCASSLIGTGTTDTQYFGPGTRLTVL.

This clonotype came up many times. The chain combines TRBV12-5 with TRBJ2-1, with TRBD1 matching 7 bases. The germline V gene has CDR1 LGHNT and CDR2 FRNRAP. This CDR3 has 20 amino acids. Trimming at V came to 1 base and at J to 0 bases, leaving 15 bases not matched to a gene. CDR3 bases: TGTGCTAGTGGTTTGGCTAAATCATCCGGGACAGTAAGCTCCTACAATGAGCAGTTCTTC. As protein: CASGLAKSSGTVSSYNEQFF. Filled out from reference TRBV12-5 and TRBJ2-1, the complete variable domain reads DARVTQTPRHKVTEMGQEVTMRCQPILGHNTVFWYRQTMMQGLELLAYFRNRAPLDDSGMPKDRFSAEMPDATLATLKIQPSEPRDSAVYFCASGLAKSSGTVSSYNEQFFGPGTRLTVL.

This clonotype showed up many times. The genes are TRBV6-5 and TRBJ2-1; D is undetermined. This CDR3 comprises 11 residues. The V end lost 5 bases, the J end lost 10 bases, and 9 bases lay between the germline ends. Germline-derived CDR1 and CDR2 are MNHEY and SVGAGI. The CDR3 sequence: CASSHLEEQFF. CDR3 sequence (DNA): TGTGCCAGCAGTCACCTGGAGGAGCAGTTCTTC.

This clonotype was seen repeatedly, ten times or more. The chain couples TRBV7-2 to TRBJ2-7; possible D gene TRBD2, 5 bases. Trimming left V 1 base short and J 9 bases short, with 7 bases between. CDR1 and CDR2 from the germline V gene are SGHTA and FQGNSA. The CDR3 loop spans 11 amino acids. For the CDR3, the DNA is TGTGCCAGCAGCTTAGGGACTTGGCAGTACTTC. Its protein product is CASSLGTWQYF.

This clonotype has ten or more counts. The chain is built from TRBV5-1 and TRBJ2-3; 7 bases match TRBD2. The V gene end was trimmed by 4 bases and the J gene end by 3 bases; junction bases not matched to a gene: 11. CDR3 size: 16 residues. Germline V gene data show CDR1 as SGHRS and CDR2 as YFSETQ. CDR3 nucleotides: TGCGCCAGCAGCCCCCAAGGCGGGGGACGGACAGATACGCAGTATTTT. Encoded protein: CASSPQGGGRTDTQYF. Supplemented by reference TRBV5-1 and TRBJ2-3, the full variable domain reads KAGVTQTPRYLIKTRGQQVTLSCSPISGHRSVSWYQQTPGQGLQFLFEYFSETQRNKGNFPGRFSGRQFSNSRSEMNVSTLELGDSALYLCASSPQGGGRTDTQYFGPGTRLTVL.

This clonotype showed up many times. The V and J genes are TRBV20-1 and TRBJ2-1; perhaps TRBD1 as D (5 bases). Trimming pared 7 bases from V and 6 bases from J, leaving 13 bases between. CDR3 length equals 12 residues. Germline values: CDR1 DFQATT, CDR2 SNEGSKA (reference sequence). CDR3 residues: CSGSRQGNEQFF. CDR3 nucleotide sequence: TGCAGTGGTAGCAGGCAGGGCAATGAGCAGTTCTTC.

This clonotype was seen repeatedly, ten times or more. Here the CDR3 reads CASSLEEGAPQYF. The CDR3 DNA reads TGTGCCAGCAGCTTAGAGGAGGGGGCTCCGCAGTATTTT. The V gene is TRBV7-8, the J gene TRBJ2-3; tentatively, D is TRBD1 (7 bases). CDR3 length: 13 residues. From germline, CDR1 is SGHVS and CDR2 FQNEAQ. The ends were cut back, 1 base at V and 10 bases at J, with 12 bases in the middle.

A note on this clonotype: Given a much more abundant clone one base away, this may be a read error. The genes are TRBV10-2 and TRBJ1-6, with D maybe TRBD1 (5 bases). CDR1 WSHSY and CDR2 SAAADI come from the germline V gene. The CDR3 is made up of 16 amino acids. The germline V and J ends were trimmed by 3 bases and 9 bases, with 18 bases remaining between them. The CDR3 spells CASSDRGGTMGSPLHF. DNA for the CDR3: TGCGCCAGCAGTGATAGAGGTGGGACTATGGGTTCACCCCTCCACTTT.

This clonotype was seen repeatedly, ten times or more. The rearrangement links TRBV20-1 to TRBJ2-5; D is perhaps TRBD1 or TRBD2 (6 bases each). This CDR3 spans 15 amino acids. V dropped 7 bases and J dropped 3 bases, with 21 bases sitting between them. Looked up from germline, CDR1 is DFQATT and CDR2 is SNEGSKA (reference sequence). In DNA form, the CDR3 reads TGCAGTGTCCTTCAACCGGGGGCTACAAAAGAGACCCAGTACTTC. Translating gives CSVLQPGATKETQYF.

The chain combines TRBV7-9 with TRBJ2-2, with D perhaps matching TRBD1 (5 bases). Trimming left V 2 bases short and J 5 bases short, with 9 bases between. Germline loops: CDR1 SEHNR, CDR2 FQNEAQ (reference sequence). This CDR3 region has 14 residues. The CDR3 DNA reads TGTGCCAGCAGCTTACCAGGGCATACCGGGGAGCTGTTTTTT. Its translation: CASSLPGHTGELFF.

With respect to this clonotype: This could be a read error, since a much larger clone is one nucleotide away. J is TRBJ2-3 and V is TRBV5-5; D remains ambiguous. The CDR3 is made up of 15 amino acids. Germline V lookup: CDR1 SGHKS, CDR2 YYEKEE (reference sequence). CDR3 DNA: TGTGCCAGCAGCTTGGGCCACCTCACCACAGCTACGCAGTATTTT. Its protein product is CASSLGHLTTATQYF.